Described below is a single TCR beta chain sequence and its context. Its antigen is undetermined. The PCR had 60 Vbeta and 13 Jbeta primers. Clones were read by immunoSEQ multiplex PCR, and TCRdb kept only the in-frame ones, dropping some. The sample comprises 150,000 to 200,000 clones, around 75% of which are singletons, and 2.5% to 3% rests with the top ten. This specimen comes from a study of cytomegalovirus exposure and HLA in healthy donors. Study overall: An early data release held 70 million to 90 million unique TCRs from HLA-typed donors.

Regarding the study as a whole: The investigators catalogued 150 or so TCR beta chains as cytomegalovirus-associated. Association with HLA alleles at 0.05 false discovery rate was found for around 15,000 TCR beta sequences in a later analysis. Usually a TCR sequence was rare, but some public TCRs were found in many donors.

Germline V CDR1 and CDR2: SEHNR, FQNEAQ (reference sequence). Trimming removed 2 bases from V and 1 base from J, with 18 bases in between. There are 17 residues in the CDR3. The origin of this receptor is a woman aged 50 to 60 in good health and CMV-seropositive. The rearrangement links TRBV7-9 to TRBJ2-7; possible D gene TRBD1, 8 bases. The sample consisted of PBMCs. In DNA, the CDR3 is TGTGCCAGCAGCTTAAGACAGGGGAGCGGGGAGTCCTACGAGCAGTACTTC. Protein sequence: CASSLRQGSGESYEQYF.